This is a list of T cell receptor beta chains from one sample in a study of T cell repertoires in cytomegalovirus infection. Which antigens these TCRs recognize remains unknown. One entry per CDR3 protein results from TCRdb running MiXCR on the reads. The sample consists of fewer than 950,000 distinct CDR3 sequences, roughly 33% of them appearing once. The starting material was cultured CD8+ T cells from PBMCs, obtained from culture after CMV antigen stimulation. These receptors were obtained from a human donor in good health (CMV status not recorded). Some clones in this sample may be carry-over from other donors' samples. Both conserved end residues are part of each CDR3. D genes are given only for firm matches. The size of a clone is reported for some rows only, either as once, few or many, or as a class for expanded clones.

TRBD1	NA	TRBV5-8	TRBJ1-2	CASSIRQGAGGYTF	TGTGCCAGCAGCATCCGACAGGGGGCGGGAGGCTACACCTTC
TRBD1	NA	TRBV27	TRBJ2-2	CASSLGTGAGELFF	TGTGCCAGCAGTTTAGGGACAGGGGCCGGGGAGCTGTTTTTT
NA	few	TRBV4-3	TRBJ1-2	CASSQENPGGGGYTF	TGCGCCAGCAGCCAAGAGAACCCTGGAGGGGGTGGCTACACCTTC
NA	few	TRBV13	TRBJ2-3	CASSLGMGYRDTQYF	TGTGCCAGCAGCTTAGGCATGGGGTACCGAGATACGCAGTATTTT
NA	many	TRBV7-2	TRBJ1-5	CASSYGSGGNQPQHF	TGTGCCAGCAGCTATGGGTCGGGCGGCAATCAGCCCCAGCATTTT
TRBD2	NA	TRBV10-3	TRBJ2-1	CAISEDGGGAGNEQFF	TGTGCCATCAGTGAGGATGGCGGGGGGGCTGGAAATGAGCAGTTCTTC
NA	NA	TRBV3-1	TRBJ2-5	CASSIRDPETQYF	TGTGCCAGCAGTATCAGGGACCCAGAGACCCAGTACTTC
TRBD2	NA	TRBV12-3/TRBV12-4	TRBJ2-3	CASRLLAGHTDTQYF	TGTGCCAGCAGGTTACTAGCGGGCCATACAGATACGCAGTATTTT
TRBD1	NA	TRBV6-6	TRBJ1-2	CASSYFNTGGAGYGYTF	TGTGCCAGCAGTTACTTTAATACAGGGGGCGCAGGGTATGGCTACACCTTC
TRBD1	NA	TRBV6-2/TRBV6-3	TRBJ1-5	CAISSRGYSNQPQHF	TGTGCCATCAGTTCCAGGGGGTATAGCAATCAGCCCCAGCATTTT
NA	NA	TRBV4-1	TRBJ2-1	CATKGMASYNEQFF	TGCGCCACCAAGGGAATGGCCTCCTACAATGAGCAGTTCTTC
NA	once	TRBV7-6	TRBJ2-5	CTSSSKKDRETQYF	TGTACTAGCAGCTCGAAGAAGGACCGAGAGACCCAGTACTTC
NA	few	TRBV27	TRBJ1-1	CASSVLGENTEAFF	TGTGCCAGCAGTGTCCTCGGGGAGAACACTGAAGCTTTCTTT
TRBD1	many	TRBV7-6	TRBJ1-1	CASSLEAGGTNTEAFF	TGTGCCAGCAGCTTAGAGGCAGGGGGCACGAACACTGAAGCTTTCTTT
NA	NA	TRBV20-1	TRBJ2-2	CSALPQGFNTGELFF	TGCAGTGCTTTACCTCAGGGGTTTAACACCGGGGAGCTGTTTTTT
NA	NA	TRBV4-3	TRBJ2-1	CASSQVELADAYNEQFF	TGCGCCAGCAGCCAAGTTGAATTGGCGGACGCTTACAATGAGCAGTTCTTC
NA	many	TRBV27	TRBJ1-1	CASRVGENTEAFF	TGTGCCAGCAGAGTTGGGGAGAACACTGAAGCTTTCTTT
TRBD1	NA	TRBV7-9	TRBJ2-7	CASSTRTGPYEQYF	TGTGCCAGCAGTACCCGGACAGGCCCCTACGAGCAGTACTTC
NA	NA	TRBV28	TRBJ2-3	CASPREGGTDTQYF	TGTGCCAGTCCCCGAGAGGGCGGCACAGATACGCAGTATTTT
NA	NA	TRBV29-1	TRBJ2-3	CSVEDPWGADTQYF	TGCAGCGTTGAAGATCCATGGGGGGCAGATACGCAGTATTTT
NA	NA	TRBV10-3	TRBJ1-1	CAISEWDEMNTEAFF	TGTGCCATCAGTGAGTGGGACGAAATGAACACTGAAGCTTTCTTT
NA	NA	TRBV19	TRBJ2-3	CASRSPGDQPEDTQYF	TGTGCCAGTAGGTCCCCGGGTGACCAGCCGGAGGATACGCAGTATTTT
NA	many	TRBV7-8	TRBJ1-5	CASSPRGTSKEPQHF	TGTGCCAGCAGCCCTAGGGGGACCTCGAAGGAGCCCCAGCATTTT
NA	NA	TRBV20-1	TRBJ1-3	CSARLPPFLPSGNTIYF	TGCAGTGCTAGACTTCCCCCCTTTCTACCCTCTGGAAACACCATATATTTT
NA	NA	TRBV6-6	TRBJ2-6	CASTTGANVLTF	TGTGCCAGCACGACCGGGGCCAACGTCCTGACTTTC
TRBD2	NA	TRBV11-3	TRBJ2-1	CASSPGRGGPYNEQFF	TGTGCCAGCAGCCCCGGGCGCGGGGGACCTTACAATGAGCAGTTCTTC
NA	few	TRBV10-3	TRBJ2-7	CAIRTDIDEQYF	TGTGCCATCAGGACCGACATCGATGAGCAGTACTTC
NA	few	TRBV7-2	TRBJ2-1	CASSLAWQGSREQFF	TGTGCCAGCAGCTTAGCGTGGCAGGGCTCGAGAGAGCAGTTCTTC
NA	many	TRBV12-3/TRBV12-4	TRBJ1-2	CASSGVSYGYTF	TGTGCCAGCAGTGGAGTGAGTTATGGCTACACCTTC
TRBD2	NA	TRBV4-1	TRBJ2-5	CASSLGTSGGPLETQYF	TGCGCCAGCAGCCTCGGGACTAGCGGGGGCCCCTTGGAGACCCAGTACTTC
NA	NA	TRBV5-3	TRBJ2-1	CASSSIQGAYNEQFF	TGTGCCAGCAGCTCGATACAGGGAGCCTACAATGAGCAGTTCTTC
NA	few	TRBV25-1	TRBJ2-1	CASSEWGAEQFF	TGTGCCAGCAGTGAATGGGGGGCTGAGCAGTTCTTC
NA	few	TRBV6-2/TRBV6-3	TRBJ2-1	CASSLPDSVGPKHEQFF	TGTGCCAGCAGTTTGCCAGATAGCGTAGGCCCCAAGCATGAGCAGTTCTTC
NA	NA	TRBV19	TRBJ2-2	CASSAGSANTGELFF	TGTGCCAGTAGTGCAGGGAGCGCGAACACCGGGGAGCTGTTTTTT
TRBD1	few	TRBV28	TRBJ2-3	CASRRDREDSTDTQYF	TGTGCCAGCAGGCGGGACAGGGAAGATAGCACAGATACGCAGTATTTT
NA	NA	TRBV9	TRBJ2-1	CASEVHSYNEQFF	TGTGCCAGCGAGGTCCACTCCTACAATGAGCAGTTCTTC
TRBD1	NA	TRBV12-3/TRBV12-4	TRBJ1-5	CASSPWDSFQPQHF	TGTGCCAGCAGTCCGTGGGACAGTTTTCAGCCCCAGCATTTT
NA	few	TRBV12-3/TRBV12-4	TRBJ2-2	CASSFLTPQGAGELFF	TGTGCCAGCAGTTTCTTGACACCCCAAGGAGCCGGGGAGCTGTTTTTT
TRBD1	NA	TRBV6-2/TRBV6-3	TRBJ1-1	CASSPRGQEVTEAFF	TGTGCCAGCAGTCCCAGGGGACAGGAGGTCACTGAAGCTTTCTTT
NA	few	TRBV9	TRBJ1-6	CASSPGQRSYNSPLHF	TGTGCCAGTAGCCCGGGGCAGCGCTCCTATAATTCACCCCTCCACTTT